This is a list of T cell receptor beta chains from one sample in a study of OX40 agonist ivuxolimab in advanced cancers. This table comes from immunoSEQ multiplex PCR, and its TCRdb copy is limited to in-frame clones, with some not included. The top ten hold roughly 6.7% of the sample, which has 76,000 or so clones, over 90% seen once. Sequencing was performed on CD4+ or CD8+ T cells sorted from blood, taken in a trial of the OX40 agonist ivuxolimab. Receptors originate from an adult with an advanced solid tumor such as melanoma, head and neck, liver or kidney cancer. Both conserved end residues are part of each CDR3. A D gene is named only where the DNA matches it firmly. Part of the rows lack a size; the others show once, few, many or a class for expanded clones.

j_call v_call clone_size d_call cdr3_aa cdr3_nt
TRBJ1-2 TRBV9 . . CASSGIYGYTF TGTGCCAGCAGCGGTATTTATGGCTACACCTTC
TRBJ2-3 TRBV5-1 . TRBD2 CASSLAGGSIDTQYF TGCGCCAGCAGCCTAGCGGGGGGGTCGATAGATACGCAGTATTTT
TRBJ2-5 TRBV27 . . CATYLRRGWEETQYF TGTGCCACCTATTTACGGAGGGGGTGGGAGGAGACCCAGTACTTC
TRBJ2-6 TRBV27 . . CASTPSSSGANVLTF TGTGCCAGCACCCCTTCAAGCTCTGGGGCCAACGTCCTGACTTTC
TRBJ1-5 TRBV5-6 . TRBD1 CASSLQGAANQPQHF TGTGCCAGCAGCCTACAGGGGGCCGCAAATCAGCCCCAGCATTTT
TRBJ1-2 TRBV28 . . CASSFKGFLSYGYTF TGTGCCAGCAGTTTTAAGGGGTTCCTATCCTATGGCTACACCTTC
TRBJ2-3 TRBV2 . . CASEGRGGGTDTQYF TGTGCCAGCGAGGGGCGTGGGGGAGGCACAGATACGCAGTATTTT
TRBJ1-1 TRBV9 few . CASSVTGRDTEAFF TGTGCCAGCAGCGTAACAGGGAGGGACACTGAAGCTTTCTTT
TRBJ2-7 TRBV29-1 . . CSARGTASYEQYF TGCAGCGCGCGCGGGACTGCCTCCTACGAGCAGTACTTC
TRBJ2-7 TRBV6-5 once TRBD1 CASSYSRDRGREQYF TGTGCCAGCAGTTACTCAAGGGACAGGGGGCGCGAGCAGTACTTC
TRBJ1-5 TRBV4-1 few . CASSQVNTGQPQHF TGCGCCAGCAGCCAAGTGAACACCGGCCAGCCCCAGCATTTT
TRBJ2-1 TRBV19 . . CASSIWPTREPYNEQFF TGTGCCAGTAGTATTTGGCCGACCAGGGAGCCCTACAATGAGCAGTTCTTC
TRBJ2-1 TRBV27 . . CASSPLMAIGNEQFF TGTGCCAGCAGTCCTCTAATGGCGATAGGGAATGAGCAGTTCTTC
TRBJ2-7 TRBV27 once . CASSLSPGVGEQYF TGTGCCAGCAGTTTATCCCCGGGTGTGGGCGAGCAGTACTTC
TRBJ2-7 TRBV27 . . CASSLKPRYTKLSYEQYF TGTGCCAGCAGTTTAAAACCCAGATACACAAAACTCTCCTACGAGCAGTACTTC
TRBJ1-1 TRBV27 . . CASSQDQYRNTEAFF TGTGCCAGCAGTCAGGACCAATATCGGAACACTGAAGCTTTCTTT
TRBJ2-6 TRBV2 . . CASSEDPPSSGANVLTF TGTGCCAGCAGTGAAGATCCCCCGAGCTCTGGGGCCAACGTCCTGACTTTC
TRBJ2-1 TRBV6-4 . TRBD2 CASSVGLAGGTYNEQFF TGTGCCAGCAGTGTGGGACTAGCGGGAGGGACCTACAATGAGCAGTTCTTC
TRBJ2-3 TRBV10-3 . . CAISELQGDTQYF TGTGCCATCAGTGAACTCCAGGGGGATACGCAGTATTTT
TRBJ1-2 TRBV19 . . CASSISQGYYGYTF TGTGCCAGTAGTATTTCCCAGGGATACTATGGCTACACCTTC
TRBJ1-1 TRBV28 . . CASTKGWTEAFF TGTGCCAGCACTAAAGGATGGACTGAAGCTTTCTTT
TRBJ2-2 TRBV28 . . CASIRTGSGTGELFF TGTGCCAGCATAAGGACCGGGAGTGGGACCGGGGAGCTGTTTTTT
TRBJ1-5 TRBV6-1 . . CASSAARRSNQPQHF TGTGCCAGCAGTGCCGCCCGGAGGAGCAATCAGCCCCAGCATTTT
TRBJ2-7 TRBV5-1 once . CASSSSDYEQYF TGCGCCAGCAGCTCCTCAGATTACGAGCAGTACTTC
TRBJ2-7 TRBV27 . . CASSLNGYEQYF TGTGCCAGCAGTTTAAACGGCTACGAGCAGTACTTC
TRBJ2-1 TRBV11-3 . TRBD1 CASSRGTGRSNEQFF TGTGCCAGCAGCCGTGGGACAGGGCGGAGCAATGAGCAGTTCTTC
TRBJ2-1 TRBV29-1 . . CSVEGGAGMKFF TGCAGCGTTGAGGGCGGGGCAGGGATGAAGTTCTTC
TRBJ2-1 TRBV13 . . CASSPLTEVGDEQFF TGTGCCAGCAGCCCGTTGACGGAGGTGGGGGATGAGCAGTTCTTC
TRBJ1-4 TRBV11-2 . . CASSLGATTNEKLFF TGTGCCAGCAGCTTAGGAGCCACAACTAATGAAAAACTGTTTTTT
TRBJ2-5 TRBV2 few . CASGLGGTEGETQYF TGTGCCAGCGGGCTGGGCGGGACGGAGGGAGAGACCCAGTACTTC
TRBJ1-2 TRBV2 . TRBD1 CASSDQGQGAGLYGYTF TGTGCCAGCAGTGACCAAGGACAGGGCGCGGGTCTCTATGGCTACACCTTC
TRBJ2-7 TRBV12-5 . . CASAPSLKEQYF TGTGCTAGTGCCCCTTCTCTGAAAGAGCAGTACTTC
TRBJ2-7 TRBV4-2 . . CASSQAVRDEQYF TGTGCCAGCAGCCAGGCGGTGCGAGACGAGCAGTACTTC
TRBJ2-5 TRBV18 . . CASSPPSGPQETQYF TGTGCCAGCTCACCACCGAGCGGCCCCCAAGAGACCCAGTACTTC
TRBJ2-3 TRBV27 . TRBD1 CASSLRQGANTQYF TGTGCCAGCAGTTTACGGCAGGGGGCAAATACGCAGTATTTT
TRBJ2-7 TRBV5-1 . . CASSPGYEQYF TGCGCCAGCAGCCCGGGATACGAGCAGTACTTC
TRBJ2-5 TRBV5-6 . . CASSRGAGRETQYF TGTGCCAGCAGTCGCGGGGCAGGGCGGGAGACCCAGTACTTC
TRBJ2-5 TRBV7-2 . TRBD2 CASSLWTSGGQETQYF TGTGCCAGCAGCCTATGGACTAGCGGGGGGCAAGAGACCCAGTACTTC
TRBJ2-5 TRBV13 . TRBD2 CASRGGQETQYF TGTGCCAGCAGGGGGGGGCAAGAGACCCAGTACTTC
TRBJ1-6 TRBV28 . TRBD1 CASSTRDSPNSPLHF TGTGCCAGCAGTACCCGGGACAGCCCTAATTCACCCCTCCACTTT
TRBJ2-2 TRBV28 . TRBD1 CASRKDRDRGHGELFF TGTGCCAGCAGAAAAGACCGGGACAGGGGGCACGGGGAGCTGTTTTTT
TRBJ1-1 TRBV4-1 . TRBD1 CASSQPGGDFEAFF TGCGCCAGCAGCCAACCAGGGGGCGACTTCGAAGCTTTCTTT
TRBJ2-7 TRBV27 few TRBD1 CASSPTGLWEQYF TGTGCCAGCAGCCCGACAGGGCTCTGGGAGCAGTACTTC
TRBJ2-1 TRBV4-1 . . CASSPSRYEQFF TGCGCCAGCAGCCCGTCGCGTTATGAGCAGTTCTTC
TRBJ1-5 TRBV7-5 . . CARSFLMSAHSNQPQHF TGTGCCAGAAGCTTCTTAATGTCAGCCCATAGCAATCAGCCCCAGCATTTT
TRBJ2-2 TRBV30 . . CAWSLNTGELFF TGTGCCTGGAGCTTAAACACCGGGGAGCTGTTTTTT
TRBJ1-3 TRBV2 once . CASGGHTIYF TGTGCCAGCGGGGGACACACCATATATTTT
TRBJ1-2 TRBV13 . . CASSLGTVPNYGYTF TGTGCCAGCAGCTTAGGAACAGTACCTAACTATGGCTACACCTTC
TRBJ2-3 TRBV10-2 . TRBD2 CASSEAGASTDTQYF TGCGCCAGCAGTGAGGCGGGAGCTAGCACAGATACGCAGTATTTT
TRBJ1-2 TRBV27 once . CASSPPGAGYTF TGTGCCAGCAGTCCCCCCGGGGCTGGCTACACCTTC
TRBJ2-7 TRBV7-8 . . CASSRGSYEQYF TGTGCCAGCAGCCGAGGGTCCTACGAGCAGTACTTC